The source of this T cell receptor (beta chain) is a study of cytomegalovirus exposure and HLA in healthy donors. Libraries were prepared by immunoSEQ multiplex PCR; TCRdb keeps only in-frame clonotypes and omits some of them. Among some 320,000 clones listed, about nine tenths were seen once. The CDR3 loop spans 18 amino acids. V gave up 5 bases and J gave up 4 bases, with 23 bases separating them. CDR1 and CDR2 from the germline V gene are PRHDT and FYEKMQ (reference sequence). This receptor was identified in a woman aged 25 to 39 in good health and CMV-seropositive. The material sequenced was PBMCs. The chain carries TRBV13 and TRBJ2-2; no clear D. For the CDR3, the DNA is TGTGCCAGCAGCCCCCCCCGGCAGTCTCTCGGCATCACCGGGGAGCTGTTTTTT. Protein sequence: CASSPPRQSLGITGELFF.